The T cell receptor (beta chain) described here comes from a study of a mutant IDH1 vaccine in newly diagnosed glioma. Background on the study: Treatment recipients were about 60% male and around 38% female, and their mean age was about 40 years. Previous treatment comprised radiotherapy, temozolomide, or both, mostly both.

Clones were read by immunoSEQ multiplex PCR, and TCRdb kept only the in-frame ones, dropping some. The sample has tens of thousands of clones; 83% are singletons. Documented time point: week 47, end of study. It was 300 ug of mutant IDH1 20-mer peptide that made up each vaccine dose, given with topical imiquimod. Deletions cut 2 bases from V and 0 bases from J, with 17 bases between. Germline CDR1 and CDR2: SGHTA and FQGNSA. The CDR3 length is 18 residues. In the case of this clone: The target antigen is unknown.

The chain combines TRBV7-2 with TRBJ2-1; possibly TRBD2 for D (5 bases). The specimen comprised PBMCs, sampled from a glioma patient whose treatment included an IDH1 peptide vaccine. The sequence derives from a woman aged 45-59 years with glioma. The CDR3 sequence is CASSLRVATGRSYNEQFF. CDR3 DNA sequence: TGTGCCAGCAGCTTAAGGGTAGCGACCGGGCGCTCCTACAATGAGCAGTTCTTC.